A single sample is the source of the 10 T cell receptor beta chains below, sequenced in a study of cytomegalovirus exposure and HLA in healthy donors. The method was immunoSEQ multiplex PCR; TCRdb's version includes in-frame clones alone and lacks a portion of them. The table shows some 120,000 clones, with roughly 95% occurring only once. Input material: PBMCs. These receptors were taken from a man aged 18 to 35 in good health and CMV-seronegative.

This chain uses TRBV11-2 with TRBJ1-1; D possibly corresponds to TRBD1 (6 bases). V shed 4 bases and J shed 0 bases, with 21 bases lying between them. CDR1 is SGHAT, CDR2 FQNNGV, per germline. The CDR3 consists of 18 residues. The CDR3 DNA is TGTGCCAGCAGCTCCTTTACGACAGGCGTTCTAATGAACACTGAAGCTTTCTTT. Its protein product is CASSSFTTGVLMNTEAFF.

The V call is TRBV11-2, the J call TRBJ2-7; the D is unclear. CDR1 and CDR2 from the germline V gene are SGHAT and FQNNGV. The CDR3 is 13 residues long. Trimming took off 6 bases at V and 1 base at J, with 10 bases between the two ends. The CDR3 region is CASSSDWSYEQYF. CDR3 nucleotides: TGTGCCAGCAGTTCCGACTGGTCCTACGAGCAGTACTTC.

The rearrangement joins TRBV18 to TRBJ2-1, with 10 bases lining up with TRBD2. Per the germline V gene, CDR1 is KGHSH and CDR2 is LQKENI. The CDR3 is 15 amino acids. Trimming at V came to 5 bases and at J to 5 bases, leaving 6 bases not matched to a gene. The CDR3 loop is CASSFGTSANNEQFF. The CDR3 coding sequence is TGTGCCAGCTCATTCGGGACTAGCGCTAACAATGAGCAGTTCTTC.

The chain employs TRBV14 and TRBJ2-3, with D tentatively TRBD2 (5 bases). The CDR3 contains 17 residues. CDR1 is SGHDN, CDR2 FVKESK, per germline. V gave up 4 bases and J gave up 6 bases, with 23 bases separating them. The CDR3: CASSRLSKRLAGDTQYF. Here the CDR3 DNA reads TGTGCCAGCAGCCGCTTATCGAAGAGGCTAGCTGGCGATACGCAGTATTTT.

This CDR3 is CASSPRGALGANEQFF. The CDR3 coding sequence is TGTGCCAGCAGTCCCCGTGGGGCCTTGGGTGCCAATGAGCAGTTCTTC. The V gene is TRBV7-6, the J gene TRBJ2-1, with D possibly matching TRBD1 (5 bases). The CDR3 is made up of 16 amino acids. The V end was cut by 6 bases, the J end by 6 bases, with 21 bases between. Germline CDR1 and CDR2: SGHVS and FNYEAQ.

This chain connects TRBV28 to TRBJ1-1; a weak D match, TRBD1 (5 bases). Germline V gives CDR1 MDHEN, CDR2 SYDVKM. This CDR3 spans 13 amino acids. Trimming stripped 8 bases from V and 8 bases from J, with 18 bases between. CDR3 amino acids: CASSLGTRGEAFF. The DNA of the CDR3 is TGTGCCAGCTCCCTGGGAACGCGGGGGGAAGCTTTCTTT.

This chain's CDR3 is CASSVDNSGNEQYF. CDR3 nucleotides: TGTGCCAGCAGCGTAGATAATAGCGGGAACGAGCAGTACTTC. This rearrangement joins TRBV9 to TRBJ2-7; 8 nucleotides agree with TRBD2. The germline CDR1 and CDR2 sequences are SGDLS and YYNGEE. This CDR3 comprises 14 residues. J gave up 5 bases and V 0 bases, and 4 bases lay outside the gene matches.

This clone appeared once. The chain couples TRBV5-1 to TRBJ2-7; D perhaps matches TRBD2 (5 bases). Germline values: CDR1 SGHRS, CDR2 YFSETQ. CDR3 length equals 12 residues. Trimming cost V 4 bases and J 3 bases, with 8 bases left between them. DNA for the CDR3: TGCGCCAGCAGCGCCGGGATCTACGAGCAGTACTTC. This codes for CASSAGIYEQYF.

The chain joins TRBV28 to TRBJ2-3, with unresolved D. The CDR3 is made up of 15 amino acids. Deletions cut 5 bases from V and 1 base from J, with 13 bases between. CDR1 MDHEN and CDR2 SYDVKM come from the germline V gene. Here the CDR3 DNA reads TGTGCCAGCAGTACTTATGGTGATGGCACAGATACGCAGTATTTT. Amino acids: CASSTYGDGTDTQYF.

This chain joins TRBV7-9 and TRBJ2-1; 12 nucleotides agree with TRBD2. J gave up 8 bases and V 5 bases, and 13 bases lay outside the gene matches. From germline, CDR1 is SEHNR and CDR2 FQNEAQ (reference sequence). This CDR3 contains 17 residues. The CDR3 loop is CASSISSGRAAGDEQFF. CDR3 in DNA: TGTGCCAGCAGCATCTCTAGCGGGAGGGCCGCAGGAGATGAGCAGTTCTTC.